A selection of T cell receptor beta chains follows, all from one sample in a study of shared clonotypes between healthy human individuals. Sequencing was performed with immunoSEQ multiplex PCR; in TCRdb, only in-frame clones are kept and a portion is missing. The sample has approximately 340,000 clones, more than 60% seen once. The specimen sequenced was memory CD4+ T cells sorted from blood. Receptors originate from a man in his thirties or forties in good health. The CDR3 runs from the conserved cysteine through the conserved F or W. The D gene is left open where the match is weak. The listing skips clone size in some rows; elsewhere it reads once, few, many or a size class.

TRBV28,NA,TRBJ1-3,NA,TGTGCCAGCAGCTCCGTGGCCGGGTGGGGAAACACCATATATTTT,CASSSVAGWGNTIYF
TRBV7-9,TRBD2,TRBJ2-3,few,TGTGCCAGCAGCTTATCTCTAGCGGGGGCCGTGGATACGCAGTATTTT,CASSLSLAGAVDTQYF
TRBV29-1,NA,TRBJ2-1,NA,TGCAGCGTTGAGGTGACCCACGGTGGGCAGTTCTTC,CSVEVTHGGQFF
TRBV18,NA,TRBJ2-2,NA,TGTGCCAGCTCACCATCTGGGGGGACCAACACCGGGGAGCTGTTTTTT,CASSPSGGTNTGELFF
TRBV7-2,TRBD1,TRBJ1-5,NA,TGTGCCAGCAGCCAGGACAGGGCGGCCGGGCCCCAGCATTTT,CASSQDRAAGPQHF
TRBV6-1,NA,TRBJ2-2,NA,TGTGCCAGCGAAAAGGCTAGGGGGGAGCTGTTTTTT,CASEKARGELFF
TRBV7-9,TRBD1,TRBJ2-1,NA,TGTGCCAGCAGCAATCGGGACAGGGGCTCCGGTGAGCAGTTCTTC,CASSNRDRGSGEQFF
TRBV29-1,TRBD1,TRBJ1-5,NA,TGCAGCGTTGCCCAAGGACAGGGGGGCGGACCCCAGCATTTT,CSVAQGQGGGPQHF
TRBV5-1,NA,TRBJ1-2,NA,TGCGCCAGCAGCTTGGATCGGGCAGGAACCTATGGCTACACCTTC,CASSLDRAGTYGYTF
TRBV7-8,TRBD1,TRBJ1-2,NA,TGTGCCAGCAGCTTCCAGGGGGCAGGAGGCTACACCTTC,CASSFQGAGGYTF
TRBV5-1,TRBD2,TRBJ2-3,NA,TGCGCCAGCAGCCCGAAGCGCGGGAGCGGCACAGATACGCAGTATTTT,CASSPKRGSGTDTQYF
TRBV5-1,TRBD2,TRBJ2-7,once,TGCGCCAGCAGCAGCGGGACCTCGGGCGAGCAGTACTTC,CASSSGTSGEQYF
TRBV4-3,NA,TRBJ2-2,NA,TGCGCCAGCAGCCTCTCCTCGGGGACCGGGGAGCTGTTTTTT,CASSLSSGTGELFF
TRBV6-1,NA,TRBJ2-3,NA,TGTGCCAGCAGTGAAAGGGACGGATCATACACAGATACGCAGTATTTT,CASSERDGSYTDTQYF
TRBV4-1,TRBD2,TRBJ2-5,NA,TGCGCCAGCAGCCAGGCCGGGACTAGCGGTAGAACCCAGTACTTC,CASSQAGTSGRTQYF
TRBV12-1,NA,TRBJ2-7,NA,TGTGCCAGCAGCTTTGTAGGGACTAGCGGGAGTGAGGTCTACGAGCAGTACTTC,CASSFVGTSGSEVYEQYF
TRBV27,NA,TRBJ2-4,NA,TGTGCCAGCAGTTTCTTGTTAGCCAAAAACATTCAGTACTTC,CASSFLLAKNIQYF
TRBV5-5,TRBD1,TRBJ1-1,few,TGTGCCAGCAGCTCGACCGGGACAGGGGTACCTGAAGCTTTCTTT,CASSSTGTGVPEAFF
TRBV28,NA,TRBJ1-4,NA,TGTGCCAGCAGTCGCCTCCGGGACTTTAATGAAAAACTGTTTTTT,CASSRLRDFNEKLFF
TRBV9,NA,TRBJ2-1,NA,TGTGCCAGCAGCGTAGAAACACCCCCTCGAGGTGAGCAGTTCTTC,CASSVETPPRGEQFF
TRBV6-1,NA,TRBJ1-5,NA,TGTGCCAGCTGGCAGAACCCGGGGCAGCCCCAGCATTTT,CASWQNPGQPQHF
TRBV15,NA,TRBJ1-1,few,TGTGCCACCAGCAGAGAGGGAAGGAACACTGAAGCTTTCTTT,CATSREGRNTEAFF
TRBV14,NA,TRBJ1-1,once,TGTGCCAGCAGCCAAGTCCACGGGGGGCACACTGAAGCTTTCTTT,CASSQVHGGHTEAFF
TRBV28,NA,TRBJ1-5,NA,TGTGCCAGCACACCCACCGGGGGGTACCAGCCCCAGCATTTT,CASTPTGGYQPQHF
TRBV27,NA,TRBJ1-1,NA,TGTGCCAGCTGGGACCAAATGGGGGGCGGCACTGAAGCTTTCTTT,CASWDQMGGGTEAFF
TRBV28,TRBD1,TRBJ2-5,many,TGTGCCAGCAGGGGACAGGGGATCGGAACGACCCAGTACTTC,CASRGQGIGTTQYF